This T cell receptor (beta chain) stems from a study of blood T cell repertoires in COVID-19. Authors' processing steps: Reference gene primer amplification yielded estimated nucleated cell counts. The repertoire was sequenced with immunoSEQ multiplex PCR; TCRdb's copy has only in-frame clones and lacks some. V, J and clone size derive from that table, while D and trimming were established from the DNA sequence. The data show hundreds of thousands of clones, about 90% seen once. Per the germline V gene, CDR1 is SGHTA and CDR2 is FQGNSA. The CDR3 is made up of 13 amino acids. V dropped 5 bases and J dropped 0 bases, with 8 bases sitting between them.

The source of this sequence is a man aged 25-45 years who had recovered from COVID-19. Sequencing input: PBMCs or T cells enriched from blood (not recorded which). This rearrangement joins TRBV7-2 to TRBJ2-7; D unclear. Written as DNA, the CDR3 is TGTGCCAGCAGCGCTGACAACTCCTACGAGCAGTACTTC. Translation gives CASSADNSYEQYF.